This TCR beta chain was documented in a study of T-cell memory formation after mild COVID-19. This CDR3 region has 18 residues. The V gene lost 1 base and the J gene lost 3 bases, with 22 bases spanning the gap. CDR1 is SGHAT and CDR2 is FQNNGV in the germline V gene. General study points: Some responding clones appeared in pre-infection memory, suggesting cross-reactive memory joined. Contracting CD4+ clones sat mainly in CM and EM; CD8+ in EMRA.

TCRdb re-called the 5' RACE reads with MiXCR, one entry per CDR3 protein. Among some 14,000 distinct CDR3 sequences listed, about 17% were seen once. This clonotype was detected many times. Its specificity is not known. This TCR was recovered from a man aged 18-30 years who had mild COVID-19 (a few samples of this study predate the infection). Cell type and time point are not known. The V and J genes are TRBV11-2 and TRBJ2-7, with D perhaps being TRBD1 or TRBD2 (5 bases each). The specimen sequenced was PBMCs or a T cell subset sorted from them (not recorded which). Written as DNA, the CDR3 is TGTGCCAGCAGCTTAGGACGGCAGGGTAAAGGAGGAAACTACGAGCAGTACGTC. This sequence encodes CASSLGRQGKGGNYEQYV.